One and the same sample provided the 17 T cell receptor beta chains below, sequenced in a study of blood T cell repertoires in COVID-19. Libraries were prepared by immunoSEQ multiplex PCR; TCRdb keeps only in-frame clonotypes and omits some of them. The sample yields some 94,000 clones, more than 75% seen once. The sequenced sample was peripheral blood. The receptors here all came from a human donor in a cohort sampled during active COVID-19.

The genes are TRBV19 and TRBJ2-5; tentative D call: TRBD2 (6 bases). Trimming pared 6 bases from V and 4 bases from J, leaving 15 bases between. Germline values: CDR1 LNHDA, CDR2 SQIVND (reference sequence). This CDR3 contains 14 residues. CDR3 nucleotides: TGTGCCAGTAGCCACCAAAGGGGAGGAGAGACCCAGTACTTC. It yields the protein CASSHQRGGETQYF.

The J gene is TRBJ2-2, the V gene TRBV19; no definite D call. The V end was cut by 9 bases, the J end by 6 bases, with 17 bases between. Germline assignment: CDR1 LNHDA and CDR2 SQIVND (reference sequence). There are 14 residues in the CDR3. CDR3 nucleotides: TGTGCCAGCTGCCCCCCGGCGGCTCCCGGGGAGCTGTTTTTT. This codes for CASCPPAAPGELFF. Full variable domain (remainder filled in from reference TRBV19 and TRBJ2-2): DGGITQSPKYLFRKEGQNVTLSCEQNLNHDAMYWYRQDPGQGLRLIYYSQIVNDFQKGDIAEGYSVSREKKESFPLTVTSAQKNPTAFYLCASCPPAAPGELFFGEGSRLTVL.

This chain joins TRBV5-1 and TRBJ1-5; D is unresolved. Trimming pared 8 bases from V and 0 bases from J, leaving 9 bases between. The CDR3 is 13 residues long. CDR1 and CDR2 (germline): SGHRS, YFSETQ. CDR3: CASPRYSNQPQHF. Here the CDR3 DNA reads TGCGCCAGTCCGCGATATAGCAATCAGCCCCAGCATTTT.

The J gene is TRBJ2-5, the V gene TRBV5-1, with 8 bases fitting TRBD1. CDR3 length equals 14 residues. Germline CDR1 reads SGHRS; CDR2 reads YFSETQ. The ends lost 3 bases at V and 4 bases at J; junction bases unmatched: 5. The CDR3 sequence: CASSSRGRGETQYF. The CDR3 DNA sequence: TGCGCCAGCAGCTCCAGGGGGCGCGGAGAGACCCAGTACTTC. Drawing the rest from reference TRBV5-1 and TRBJ2-5, the complete variable domain is KAGVTQTPRYLIKTRGQQVTLSCSPISGHRSVSWYQQTPGQGLQFLFEYFSETQRNKGNFPGRFSGRQFSNSRSEMNVSTLELGDSALYLCASSSRGRGETQYFGPGTRLLVL.

The rearrangement uses TRBV19 and TRBJ2-1; the D is unclear. Germline loops: CDR1 LNHDA, CDR2 SQIVND (reference sequence). V shed 3 bases and J shed 8 bases, with 11 bases lying between them. The CDR3 loop spans 13 amino acids. The DNA for the CDR3 is TGTGCCAGTAGTATTCATAGCTGGGATGAGCAGTTCTTC. Translation gives CASSIHSWDEQFF.

This clone was seen just once. The chain recombines TRBV10-2 with TRBJ1-6; 8 bases match TRBD1. There are 15 residues in the CDR3. Per the germline V gene, CDR1 is WSHSY and CDR2 is SAAADI. J gave up 7 bases and V 10 bases, and 12 bases lay outside the gene matches. This chain's CDR3 is CANPTRRTGNSPLHF. The CDR3 DNA sequence: TGCGCCAACCCAACCCGAAGGACAGGGAATTCACCCCTCCACTTT.

The CDR3 DNA is TGTGCCAGCAGTGCAGTAGAGGGCAATGAGCAGTTCTTC. Its translation is CASSAVEGNEQFF. The V gene is TRBV7-2, the J gene TRBJ2-1; D perhaps matches TRBD2 (5 bases). The CDR3 loop spans 13 amino acids. The V end was cut by 6 bases, the J end by 6 bases, with 12 bases between. Germline loops: CDR1 SGHTA, CDR2 FQGNSA. Supplemented by reference TRBV7-2 and TRBJ2-1, the full variable domain reads GAGVSQSPSNKVTEKGKDVELRCDPISGHTALYWYRQSLGQGLEFLIYFQGNSAPDKSGLPSDRFSAERTGGSVSTLTIQRTQQEDSAVYLCASSAVEGNEQFFGPGTRLTVL.

The chain joins TRBV5-6 to TRBJ2-1; 10 nucleotides align to TRBD2. V was pared by 7 bases and J by 2 bases, with 15 bases of the junction left unmatched. The V gene's germline CDR1 is SGHDT and CDR2 YYEEEE. This CDR3 spans 18 amino acids. The CDR3 here is CASASALAGENPYNEQFF. The CDR3 nucleotides read TGTGCCAGCGCGTCGGCGCTAGCGGGAGAGAATCCCTACAATGAGCAGTTCTTC.

The rearrangement uses TRBV10-2 and TRBJ2-3, with a possible D match to TRBD2 (5 bases). CDR1 and CDR2 from the germline V gene are WSHSY and SAAADI. There are 15 residues in the CDR3. V was trimmed by 7 bases and J by 0 bases, leaving 14 bases between them. CDR3 coding DNA: TGCGCCAGCAAGGAAGACCGGACTAGCACAGATACGCAGTATTTT. Amino acids: CASKEDRTSTDTQYF.

The chain is built from TRBV5-6 and TRBJ1-1, with TRBD1 as a possible D gene (6 bases). Germline V lookup: CDR1 SGHDT, CDR2 YYEEEE. CDR3 size: 15 residues. The V end was cut by 2 bases, the J end by 4 bases, with 15 bases between. In DNA, the CDR3 is TGTGCCAGCAGCTTTTTCCAGGGGCGGGCCACTGAAGCTTTCTTT. It is translated as CASSFFQGRATEAFF.

The rearrangement joins TRBV28 to TRBJ2-2, with D maybe TRBD2 (5 bases). The CDR3 sequence is 12 residues long. The V end lost 5 bases, the J end lost 7 bases, and 8 bases lay between the germline ends. Germline V gene sequence: CDR1 MDHEN, CDR2 SYDVKM. CDR3 nucleotide sequence: TGTGCCAGCAGTCCTCGGGACGGGGAGCTGTTTTTT. Translation: CASSPRDGELFF.

V is TRBV28 and J is TRBJ2-1; a possible D gene is TRBD2 (7 bases). The germline gives CDR1 MDHEN, CDR2 SYDVKM. CDR3 size: 16 residues. Between the trimmed V and J ends, which lost 2 bases and 0 bases, there was a span of 11 bases. CDR3 residues: CASSLVGGGSYNEQFF. The CDR3 DNA is TGTGCCAGCAGTTTAGTAGGGGGGGGCTCCTACAATGAGCAGTTCTTC.

This clone was observed a handful of times. V usage is TRBV11-3 and J usage is TRBJ2-7, with TRBD2 as a possible D gene (5 bases). CDR3 length: 13 amino acids. Trimming left V 4 bases short and J 7 bases short, with 14 bases between. Per the germline V gene, CDR1 is SGHNT and CDR2 is YENEEA. This CDR3 reads CASSWSEWEEQYF. The CDR3 bases are TGTGCCAGCAGCTGGTCAGAATGGGAGGAGCAGTACTTC.

J is TRBJ2-4 and V is TRBV14, with D possibly TRBD2 on 6 matching bases. Deletions cut 2 bases from V and 7 bases from J, with 15 bases between. This CDR3 is built from 15 residues. CDR1 SGHDN and CDR2 FVKESK come from the germline V gene. CDR3 coding DNA: TGTGCCAGCAGCCAAAGAGCCGGGACTCTCAACATTCAGTACTTC. The encoded protein is CASSQRAGTLNIQYF.

CDR3 sequence: CAISPSPAEAFF. The CDR3, as DNA: TGTGCCATCAGTCCCTCGCCGGCTGAAGCTTTCTTT. This chain joins TRBV10-3 and TRBJ1-1; D gene uncertain. This CDR3 comprises 12 residues. Trimming removed 5 bases at V and 6 bases at J, with 10 bases between. CDR1 and CDR2 from the germline V gene are ENHRY and SYGVKD.

The genes are TRBV2 and TRBJ2-1, with TRBD2 as a possible D gene (6 bases). CDR1 SNHLY and CDR2 FYNNEI come from the germline V gene. Trimming took off 3 bases at V and 3 bases at J, with 15 bases between the two ends. CDR3 length equals 16 residues. CDR3 DNA sequence: TGTGCCAGCAGTGAGGGGGGACCCATTGGCTACAATGAGCAGTTCTTC. Translating it yields CASSEGGPIGYNEQFF. Using reference TRBV2 and TRBJ2-1 for the parts outside the CDR3, the full variable domain is EPEVTQTPSHQVTQMGQEVILRCVPISNHLYFYWYRQILGQKVEFLVSFYNNEISEKSEIFDDQFSVERPDGSNFTLKIRSTKLEDSAMYFCASSEGGPIGYNEQFFGPGTRLTVL.

The chain has TRBV29-1 and TRBJ2-5, with 12 nucleotides matching TRBD2. CDR1 and CDR2 (germline): SQVTM, ANQGSEA. Losses at the gene ends were 6 bases for V and 5 bases for J; bases not matched to a gene: 4. The CDR3 covers 13 residues. DNA for the CDR3: TGCAGCGTCTCTAGCGGGAGGGAGGAGACCCAGTACTTC. Its translation is CSVSSGREETQYF. Full variable domain (remainder filled in from reference TRBV29-1 and TRBJ2-5): SAVISQKPSRDICQRGTSLTIQCQVDSQVTMMFWYRQQPGQSLTLIATANQGSEATYESGFVIDKFPISRPNLTFSTLTVSNMSPEDSSIYLCSVSSGREETQYFGPGTRLLVL.